The clone carrying this T cell receptor (beta chain) was seen a few times. The target antigen is unknown. Using constant-segment primers, 5'RACE produced TCR alpha and TCR beta cDNA libraries carrying sample barcodes and UMIs. Using its own MiXCR run on the 5' RACE reads, TCRdb lists one record per CDR3 protein. The data hold about 430,000 distinct CDR3 sequences, with roughly 18% observed a single time. The data are from a study of T-cell memory formation after mild COVID-19. Study details: For the most part, TCR clusters were specific to one donor. Study-wide findings and caveats: In second-wave clones peaking day 37, SARS-CoV-2 specificity remained unconfirmed. Contracting CD8+ clones were enriched in EMRA, CD4+ mainly in CM and EM.

Germline V CDR1 and CDR2: LNHDA, SQIVND (reference sequence). This CDR3 spans 15 amino acids. V was pared by 10 bases and J by 0 bases, with 9 bases of the junction left unmatched. The material sequenced was PBMCs or a T cell subset sorted from them (not recorded which). The receptor was derived from a man between 18 and 35 years old who had mild COVID-19 (a few samples of this study predate the infection). Cell type and time point are not known. The rearrangement uses TRBV19 and TRBJ2-1; TRBD2 matches 7 bases. DNA for the CDR3: TGTGCCATCGGGGGGTCCCTTTACTCCTACAATGAGCAGTTCTTC. It specifies CAIGGSLYSYNEQFF.